These 32 T cell receptor beta chains came from one sample sequenced in a study of CD8 T cells in Susac syndrome (dated by TCRdb to the late 2010s). The library relied on the immunoSEQ multiplex PCR assay. RNA was extracted with the RNeasy kit and about 0.5 to 1 ug was reverse transcribed using random hexamers. TCRdb trimmed public reads at Q25 via fastp, called clones via MiXCR and kept in-frame beta chains. Each entry is one CDR3 protein sequence, shown with its most common DNA and genes. The sample includes over 200,000 distinct CDR3 sequences, with approximately 95% observed a single time. The ten largest account for 0.082% of the sample. Source material: CD4+ T cells from PBMCs. The receptors stem from a human donor with multiple sclerosis.

The count of this clonotype is one. The CDR3: CASSQEDTTVYGYTF. The DNA for the CDR3 is TGTGCCAGCAGCCAAGAGGACACTACGGTCTATGGCTACACCTTC. This rearrangement joins TRBV4-2 to TRBJ1-2; TRBD1 might be the D (5 bases). This CDR3 has 15 residues. The ends were cut back, 0 bases at V and 4 bases at J, with 12 bases in the middle. Germline CDR1 LGHNA, CDR2 YNFKEQ.

The genes are TRBV29-1 and TRBJ2-3, with 14 bases that match TRBD2. This CDR3 is built from 14 residues. Unmatched junction bases numbered 6, after V lost 7 bases and J lost 6 bases. Germline values: CDR1 SQVTM, CDR2 ANQGSEA. The CDR3 here is CSAGTSGGPDTQYF. CDR3 DNA: TGCAGCGCTGGGACTAGCGGGGGTCCGGATACGCAGTATTTT.

The CDR3 sequence: CAWSLGTKHNEQFF. The CDR3 DNA reads as TGTGCCTGGAGTTTGGGGACTAAGCACAATGAGCAGTTCTTC. The chain uses TRBV30 and TRBJ2-1; TRBD2 matches at 7 bases. Germline assignment: CDR1 GTSNPN and CDR2 SVGIG (reference sequence). The ends lost 2 bases at V and 5 bases at J; junction bases unmatched: 6. The CDR3 covers 14 residues.

The rearrangement joins TRBV19 to TRBJ2-5, with D unresolved. V lost 0 bases and J lost 4, with 9 bases in between. The CDR3 is made up of 14 amino acids. The germline V gene has CDR1 LNHDA and CDR2 SQIVND (reference sequence). CDR3 sequence: CASSIERSRETQYF. As DNA, the CDR3 is TGTGCCAGTAGTATAGAGCGGAGTAGAGAGACCCAGTACTTC.

In this sample, this clonotype turned up once. The rearrangement uses TRBV20-1 and TRBJ1-1; D is ambiguous. V was trimmed by 4 bases and J by 1 base, leaving 13 bases between them. CDR1 and CDR2 from the germline V gene are DFQATT and SNEGSKA (reference sequence). The CDR3 extends over 14 amino acids. The CDR3 nucleotides read TGCAGTGCTAAGGGCGAGAAGGGGAACACTGAAGCTTTCTTT. Protein sequence: CSAKGEKGNTEAFF.

V and J are TRBV20-1 and TRBJ2-5, with 8 bases aligning to TRBD1. Germline trimming cut 8 bases from V and 4 bases from J; bases unmatched to any gene: 3. This CDR3 spans 11 amino acids. Germline lookup yields CDR1 DFQATT and CDR2 SNEGSKA (reference sequence). The CDR3 nucleotides read TGCAGTCAGGGGGCGGGAGAGACCCAGTACTTC. Translating gives CSQGAGETQYF.

The rearrangement joins TRBV7-2 to TRBJ1-1; 9 bases map to TRBD1. The CDR3 sequence is 17 residues long. V lost 1 base, J lost 5 bases, and 11 bases stayed unmatched. Germline assignment: CDR1 SGHTA and CDR2 FQGNSA. The CDR3 region is CASSLVQGAGVGTEAFF. The CDR3 DNA reads as TGTGCCAGCAGCTTAGTACAGGGGGCAGGTGTAGGGACTGAAGCTTTCTTT.

This sequence joins TRBV3-1 and TRBJ1-2; tentatively, D is TRBD1 (6 bases). The length of the CDR3 is 13 residues. V lost 4 bases, J lost 4 bases, and 10 bases lay in between. CDR1 is LGHDT, CDR2 YNNKEL, per germline (reference sequence). The CDR3 region is CASSPQGSYGYTF. In nucleotides, the CDR3 is TGTGCCAGCAGCCCACAGGGATCCTATGGCTACACCTTC.

The chain links TRBV6-5 to TRBJ1-4; TRBD1 aligns across 9 bases. This CDR3 is built from 15 residues. Germline V gives CDR1 MNHEY, CDR2 SVGAGI. V dropped 0 bases and J dropped 8; count of bases not matched to a gene: 4. The chain's CDR3 is CASSYSGTGREKLFF. As DNA, the CDR3 is TGTGCCAGCAGTTACTCCGGGACAGGGCGGGAAAAACTGTTTTTT.

This chain connects TRBV2 to TRBJ1-5, with TRBD1 identical over 8 bases. The CDR3 length is 15 residues. V lost 6 bases, J lost 2 bases, and 6 bases stayed unmatched. Germline V gene data show CDR1 as SNHLY and CDR2 as FYNNEI. The CDR3 sequence is CASRDQTGGNQPQHF. Here the CDR3 DNA reads TGTGCCAGCAGAGACCAGACAGGGGGCAATCAGCCCCAGCATTTT.

The chain uses TRBV4-2 and TRBJ2-2, with D perhaps TRBD2 (7 bases). V lost 3 bases to trimming and J lost 6 bases, with 14 bases between them. Germline values: CDR1 LGHNA, CDR2 YNFKEQ. CDR3 length equals 15 residues. DNA of the CDR3: TGTGCCAGCAGCCATCAACGAGGGGGGGCCGGGGAGCTGTTTTTT. Translating it yields CASSHQRGGAGELFF.

The rearrangement links TRBV27 to TRBJ2-1; D gene unclear. CDR1 is MNHEY, CDR2 SMNVEV, per germline (reference sequence). CDR3 length: 13 amino acids. Deletions cut 7 bases from V and 5 bases from J, with 12 bases between. DNA for the CDR3: TGTGCCAGCACTCTCCCCGGTAACAATGAGCAGTTCTTC. The encoded protein is CASTLPGNNEQFF.

The chain carries TRBV29-1 and TRBJ1-1; 7 bases match TRBD1. The CDR3 spans 14 residues. After removal of 1 base from V and 0 bases from J, the junction contained 2 bases not matched to a gene. Germline V CDR1 and CDR2: SQVTM, ANQGSEA. DNA for the CDR3: TGCAGCGTTGAAGTGACAGGGCTGAACACTGAAGCTTTCTTT. Its protein product is CSVEVTGLNTEAFF.

This sequence joins TRBV20-1 and TRBJ2-5, with D possibly being TRBD1 or TRBD2 (5 bases each). The V gene's germline CDR1 is DFQATT and CDR2 SNEGSKA (reference sequence). This CDR3 region has 12 residues. Trimming pared 6 bases from V and 6 bases from J, leaving 14 bases between. The CDR3 is CSAIRDAKTQYF. DNA for the CDR3: TGCAGTGCAATTCGGGACGCAAAGACCCAGTACTTC.

The genes are TRBV5-1 and TRBJ2-7; possibly TRBD1 for D (6 bases). This CDR3 has 15 residues. V shed 3 bases and J shed 5 bases, with 18 bases lying between them. Germline V CDR1 and CDR2: SGHRS, YFSETQ. The CDR3 reads CASSSGTLRGHEQYF. The CDR3 DNA reads TGCGCCAGCAGCTCCGGGACCCTCAGGGGACACGAGCAGTACTTC.

This chain connects TRBV4-1 to TRBJ2-2; no reliable D call. CDR1 MGHRA and CDR2 YSYEKL come from the germline V gene. V lost 4 bases, J lost 6 bases, and 9 bases lay in between. The CDR3 runs to 13 residues. CDR3 DNA: TGCGCCAGCAGCCCGACTTTCGCCGGGGAGCTGTTTTTT. Translating it yields CASSPTFAGELFF.

CDR3: CSARETDSFRGYTF. In DNA form, the CDR3 reads TGCAGTGCTAGAGAGACGGACAGTTTTCGGGGCTACACCTTC. This chain joins TRBV20-1 and TRBJ1-2; a possible D gene is TRBD1 (6 bases). The V end lost 0 bases, the J end lost 8 bases, and 16 bases lay between the germline ends. The germline V gene encodes CDR1 DFQATT and CDR2 SNEGSKA (reference sequence). This CDR3 comprises 14 residues.

The J gene is TRBJ1-2, the V gene TRBV7-9; 7 nucleotides line up with TRBD1. The CDR3 runs to 14 residues. Germline assignment: CDR1 SEHNR and CDR2 FQNEAQ (reference sequence). V shed 7 bases, J shed 8 bases, and the junction held 13 bases outside the gene matches. This chain's CDR3 is CASTNQGGSSGYTF. The CDR3 DNA follows: TGTGCCAGCACCAACCAGGGGGGGAGTTCCGGCTACACCTTC.

The chain uses TRBV20-1 and TRBJ1-2; D is perhaps TRBD1 (6 bases). Germline V gives CDR1 DFQATT, CDR2 SNEGSKA (reference sequence). The CDR3 extends over 13 amino acids. V gave up 4 bases and J gave up 4 bases, with 13 bases separating them. CDR3: CSANGQRLYGYTF. In DNA form, the CDR3 reads TGCAGTGCTAATGGACAGCGGCTCTATGGCTACACCTTC.

The chain recombines TRBV30 with TRBJ1-2; D remains unclear. The V gene lost 1 base and the J gene lost 6 bases, with 6 bases spanning the gap. Germline V gives CDR1 GTSNPN, CDR2 SVGIG (reference sequence). CDR3 length: 11 amino acids. The CDR3 spells CAWSERDGYTF. The CDR3, as DNA: TGTGCCTGGAGTGAGAGGGATGGCTACACCTTC.

The J gene is TRBJ1-1, the V gene TRBV7-9; unclear D gene. CDR1 and CDR2 from the germline V gene are SEHNR and FQNEAQ (reference sequence). V lost 4 bases and J 1 base, leaving 4 bases between the germline ends. CDR3 length: 12 residues. The CDR3 sequence: CASSSENTEAFF. In DNA form, the CDR3 reads TGTGCCAGCAGCTCGGAGAACACTGAAGCTTTCTTT.

V is TRBV3-1 and J is TRBJ1-3; D may be TRBD1 (5 bases). The V end was cut by 0 bases, the J end by 5 bases, with 5 bases between. CDR3 length equals 13 residues. The germline gives CDR1 LGHDT, CDR2 YNNKEL (reference sequence). The CDR3 loop is CASSQEGRNTIYF. The CDR3 region has the DNA TGTGCCAGCAGCCAAGAGGGACGAAACACCATATATTTT. Based on the CDR3 plus reference TRBV3-1 and TRBJ1-3, the full variable domain is DTAVSQTPKYLVTQMGNDKSIKCEQNLGHDTMYWYKQDSKKFLKIMFSYNNKELIINETVPNRFSPKSPDKAHLNLHINSLELGDSAVYFCASSQEGRNTIYFGEGSWLTVV.

The chain combines TRBV28 with TRBJ2-7, with D possibly being TRBD1 (5 bases). The CDR3 covers 15 residues. Germline CDR1 is MDHEN and CDR2 is SYDVKM. The V and J ends lost 5 bases and 2 bases respectively, with 16 bases between them. The CDR3 nucleotides are TGTGCCAGCAGTAACTATCAGGGCCCAGCCTACGAGCAGTACGTC. Translating gives CASSNYQGPAYEQYV.

In nucleotides, the CDR3 is TGCAGTGCTGGGGGGTGGGAAGCTTTCTTT. It translates to CSAGGWEAFF. The rearrangement joins TRBV20-1 to TRBJ1-1; tentative D call: TRBD1 (5 bases). V was shortened by 5 bases and J by 8 bases, with 9 bases between the two germline ends. Germline-derived CDR1 and CDR2 are DFQATT and SNEGSKA (reference sequence). The CDR3 runs to 10 residues.

The chain's CDR3 is CASSGTGVYEQFF. As DNA, the CDR3 is TGTGCCAGCTCCGGAACAGGGGTCTATGAGCAGTTCTTC. The chain uses TRBV18 and TRBJ2-1; 7 nucleotides line up with TRBD1. V shed 6 bases and J 8 bases; nucleotides not matched to a gene: 7. CDR3 length: 13 residues. Germline CDR1 reads KGHSH; CDR2 reads LQKENI.

The J gene is TRBJ2-1, the V gene TRBV30; D is perhaps TRBD2 (6 bases). Trimming left V 0 bases short and J 6 bases short, with 12 bases between. CDR3 size: 14 residues. Germline assignment: CDR1 GTSNPN and CDR2 SVGIG (reference sequence). CDR3: CAWSVQLAVNEQFF. CDR3 nucleotides: TGTGCCTGGAGTGTACAACTAGCTGTCAATGAGCAGTTCTTC.

J is TRBJ1-2 and V is TRBV7-2; D call uncertain. Germline CDR1 reads SGHTA; CDR2 reads FQGNSA. The CDR3 covers 14 residues. Between the trimmed V and J ends, which lost 5 bases and 4 bases, there was a span of 14 bases. CDR3 residues: CASSRILVAYGYTF. The DNA of the CDR3 is TGTGCCAGCAGCCGAATTCTCGTTGCCTATGGCTACACCTTC.

This rearrangement joins TRBV7-9 to TRBJ2-1, with D tentatively TRBD2 (6 bases). Trimming took 5 bases from V and 6 from J, leaving 17 bases between them. Germline CDR1 and CDR2: SEHNR and FQNEAQ (reference sequence). There are 15 residues in the CDR3. CDR3: CASSLPGEGVNEQFF. As DNA, the CDR3 is TGTGCCAGCAGCCTCCCGGGGGAAGGGGTCAATGAGCAGTTCTTC.

The chain carries TRBV9 and TRBJ1-2; D is ambiguous. CDR1 and CDR2 (germline): SGDLS, YYNGEE. The CDR3 has 13 amino acids. V lost 0 bases and J lost 4, with 7 bases in between. CDR3: CASSVEGIYGYTF. CDR3 in DNA: TGTGCCAGCAGCGTAGAAGGGATCTATGGCTACACCTTC.

The chain couples TRBV2 to TRBJ1-6, with D tentatively TRBD1 (5 bases). Trimming cost V 4 bases and J 9 bases, with 13 bases left between them. This CDR3 is built from 14 residues. Germline assignment: CDR1 SNHLY and CDR2 FYNNEI. The CDR3 coding sequence is TGTGCCAGCAGTGGCATGGGGGATGGTTCACCCCTCCACTTT. This gives the protein CASSGMGDGSPLHF. Looking up the rest from reference TRBV2 and TRBJ1-6 gives the full variable domain: EPEVTQTPSHQVTQMGQEVILRCVPISNHLYFYWYRQILGQKVEFLVSFYNNEISEKSEIFDDQFSVERPDGSNFTLKIRSTKLEDSAMYFCASSGMGDGSPLHFGNGTRLTVT.

The rearrangement joins TRBV6-5 to TRBJ2-3; 9 bases line up with TRBD2. Germline-derived CDR1 and CDR2 are MNHEY and SVGAGI. V dropped 2 bases and J dropped 2; count of bases not matched to a gene: 8. The CDR3 is 17 residues long. The CDR3 bases are TGTGCCAGCAGTTACGGGGCTAGCGGGGACAACACAGATACGCAGTATTTT. Its protein is CASSYGASGDNTDTQYF.

The chain joins TRBV12-3 or TRBV12-4 to TRBJ1-6; D may be TRBD1 (5 bases). This CDR3 region has 14 residues. Trimming took off 3 bases at V and 9 bases at J, with 12 bases between the two ends. The CDR3 sequence is CASSFTQGPSPLHF. DNA for the CDR3: TGTGCCAGCAGTTTTACTCAGGGCCCTTCACCCCTCCACTTT.